The clone carrying this TCR beta chain was picked up a small number of times. Its matching antigen is unknown. V shed 6 bases and J shed 0 bases, with 13 bases lying between them. Germline CDR1 and CDR2: MNHNS and SASEGT. The CDR3 consists of 15 residues. The sample is drawn from a study of metastatic and nonmetastatic thyroid tumors. About the research overall: Patients with malignant and benign thyroid disease provided blood and tumor or nodule tissue, whose repertoires were compared. Study conclusions and caveats: Significantly greater TCR beta diversity was reportedly found in malignant thyroid tumors than in benign nodules (in blood and tumor).

Each patient went into thyroid surgery without having received any treatment. TCRdb used MiXCR to call clones anew from the PCR reads. The sample lists about 15,000 clones; roughly a third were seen once. Specimen: tumor tissue. This TCR came from a male donor with papillary thyroid cancer or a benign thyroid nodule (not recorded which). Some clones in this sample may be carry-over from other donors' samples. The chain has TRBV6-1 and TRBJ2-3; D unresolved. Written as DNA, the CDR3 is TGTGCCAGCAGCACCAAGCCCAGTAGCACAGATACGCAGTATTTT. Its translation is CASSTKPSSTDTQYF.